These T cell receptor beta chains were read from a single sample in a study of cytomegalovirus exposure and HLA in healthy donors. Clones were read by immunoSEQ multiplex PCR, and TCRdb kept only the in-frame ones, dropping some. The repertoire includes roughly 200,000 clones, roughly nine tenths of them detected once, and 7.2% sits in the top ten. Sequencing was performed on PBMCs. The origin of the receptors is a young man in good health and CMV-seropositive. CDR3s include the opening cysteine and the closing phenylalanine or tryptophan. Clone size is shown for a subset of rows, as once, few, many or a class of expanded clone.

TRBV4-1	NA	TRBJ2-5	CASSQVASSPETQYF
TRBV15	NA	TRBJ2-1	CATTTDRSSYNEQFF
TRBV7-3	NA	TRBJ2-2	CASSLGGLYGELFF
TRBV30	NA	TRBJ1-2	CARQGSDYGYTF
TRBV7-7	NA	TRBJ2-1	CASSLADRGLQFF
TRBV7-9	NA	TRBJ1-1	CASNKNRDLTTEAFF
TRBV6-5	NA	TRBJ1-1	CASSWRHQNTEAFF
TRBV10-3	NA	TRBJ2-7	CAIKSGTSFFGTYEQYF
TRBV27	few	TRBJ2-3	CASMPSSGTDTQYF
TRBV2	few	TRBJ1-6	CASSEVANSPLHF
TRBV28	NA	TRBJ2-5	CASGPGLAGGETQYF